This T cell receptor (beta chain) emerged from a study of technical replicates of blood from a handful of donors. Produced via immunoSEQ multiplex PCR; TCRdb's table is partial and in-frame only. The sample carries approximately 70,000 clones, roughly 98% recorded once. Germline V gene data show CDR1 as SGHKS and CDR2 as YYEKEE (reference sequence). With V trimmed by 2 bases and J by 1 base, 2 bases remained unmatched. The CDR3 is 15 residues long. This chain connects TRBV5-5 to TRBJ2-5, with 10 bases fitting TRBD2. The sequencing sample was made of T cells isolated from PBMCs. The TCR comes from a human donor in good health. CDR3 coding DNA: TGTGCCAGCAGCTTCCGACTAGCGGGCCAAGAGACCCAGTACTTC. It is translated as CASSFRLAGQETQYF. Drawing the rest from reference TRBV5-5 and TRBJ2-5, the complete variable domain is DAGVTQSPTHLIKTRGQQVTLRCSPISGHKSVSWYQQVLGQGPQFIFQYYEKEERGRGNFPDRFSARQFPNYSSELNVNALLLGDSALYLCASSFRLAGQETQYFGPGTRLLVL.